Listed here are 18 T cell receptor beta chains from one sample, sequenced in a study of patients and donors after allogeneic stem cell transplantation. Via MiXCR, TCRdb re-called the RT-PCR reads, giving one row per CDR3 protein. This table holds some 150,000 distinct CDR3 sequences, about two fifths found once. Source material: blood, either unsorted or a sorted T cell fraction (not recorded which). Source of these receptors: a human donor who was either an allogeneic HSCT recipient or a stem cell or donor lymphocyte infusion donor (not recorded which). It is not recorded whose cells these are; they may come from a transplant donor.

This clonotype was detected a few times. This chain uses TRBV25-1 with TRBJ2-1; D remains unclear. CDR3 length equals 12 residues. Germline assignment: CDR1 MGHDK and CDR2 SYGVNS. Between the trimmed V and J ends, which lost 0 bases and 12 bases, there was a span of 9 bases. CDR3 residues: CASSEYPAGQFF. CDR3 coding DNA: TGTGCCAGCAGTGAATATCCGGCTGGGCAGTTCTTC.

The sample holds many counts of this clonotype. The chain joins TRBV12-3 or TRBV12-4 to TRBJ1-5; D is ambiguous. Trimming stripped 2 bases from V and 0 bases from J, with 8 bases between. The CDR3 consists of 15 residues. As DNA, the CDR3 is TGTGCCAGCAGTTTAATGACGGATAGCAATCAGCCCCAGCATTTT. This sequence encodes CASSLMTDSNQPQHF.

CDR3 bases: TGTGCCAGCAGCCAACTAGGACTCATGAACACTGAAGCTTTCTTT. This codes for CASSQLGLMNTEAFF. The V and J genes are TRBV14 and TRBJ1-1; no definite D call. Between the trimmed V and J ends, which lost 2 bases and 0 bases, there was a span of 10 bases. Germline CDR1 SGHDN, CDR2 FVKESK. The CDR3 is 15 residues long.

This clonotype was found once. V gene TRBV20-1 combines with J gene TRBJ1-1; 8 bases line up with TRBD1. The ends lost 6 bases at V and 0 bases at J; junction bases unmatched: 3. Germline-derived CDR1 and CDR2 are DFQATT and SNEGSKA (reference sequence). The CDR3 is 13 amino acids. CDR3: CSASDRVNTEAFF. DNA of the CDR3: TGCAGTGCCTCGGACAGGGTGAACACTGAAGCTTTCTTT.

The table lists this clonotype with a few counts. V is TRBV5-1 and J is TRBJ1-2; D is uncertain. The CDR3 covers 12 residues. Germline V gene sequence: CDR1 SGHRS, CDR2 YFSETQ. Trimming stripped 7 bases from V and 4 bases from J, with 11 bases between. The CDR3 loop reads CASSTESYGYTF. CDR3 in DNA: TGCGCCAGCTCAACAGAATCCTATGGCTACACCTTC.

The count of this clonotype is one. The gene calls are TRBV6-5 and TRBJ1-1, with unresolved D. This CDR3 spans 16 amino acids. Germline CDR1 MNHEY, CDR2 SVGAGI. The germline V and J ends were trimmed by 2 bases and 5 bases, with 18 bases remaining between them. The CDR3 sequence: CASSYRPVEEGTEAFF. For the CDR3, the DNA is TGTGCCAGCAGTTACCGTCCAGTGGAGGAAGGAACTGAAGCTTTCTTT.

The rearrangement uses TRBV4-1 and TRBJ2-2, with D uncertain. The CDR3 covers 17 residues. Trimming took 0 bases from V and 0 from J, leaving 11 bases between them. The germline V gene has CDR1 MGHRA and CDR2 YSYEKL. The CDR3 DNA reads TGCGCCAGCAGCCAAGATAAGGCCCGAGCGAACACCGGGGAGCTGTTTTTT. Protein sequence: CASSQDKARANTGELFF.

The rearrangement links TRBV21-1 to TRBJ1-1. TRBV21-1 is noted as a pseudogene. The CDR3 length is 14 residues. The CDR3 nucleotides are TGTGCCAGCAGCATAGGCCCACTGAGGACTGAAGCTTTCTTT. Translation gives CASSIGPLRTEAFF.

The chain uses TRBV12-3 or TRBV12-4 and TRBJ1-1, with unresolved D. The CDR3 sequence is 15 residues long. With 3 bases removed from V and 2 bases from J, the gap between germline ends came to 13 bases. The CDR3 loop is CASSFYRTENTEAFF. CDR3 sequence (DNA): TGTGCCAGCAGTTTTTATCGGACGGAAAACACTGAAGCTTTCTTT.

The chain has TRBV5-1 and TRBJ2-7; D gene ambiguous. The CDR3 length is 14 residues. Trimming pared 0 bases from V and 0 bases from J, leaving 7 bases between. CDR1 SGHRS and CDR2 YFSETQ come from the germline V gene. The CDR3 protein is CASSLDGSSYEQYF. The CDR3 DNA follows: TGCGCCAGCAGCTTGGACGGTAGCTCCTACGAGCAGTACTTC.

The chain couples TRBV24-1 to TRBJ2-5; either TRBD1 or TRBD2 may fit D (5 bases each). CDR1 is KGHDR and CDR2 is SFDVKD in the germline V gene. V gave up 3 bases and J gave up 4 bases, with 8 bases separating them. The CDR3 totals 13 residues. CDR3 sequence reads: CATSDGGSETQYF. In DNA, the CDR3 is TGTGCCACCAGTGATGGGGGATCAGAGACCCAGTACTTC.

This clonotype was seen a single time. The final CDR3 position lacks the conserved phenylalanine or tryptophan, pointing to a likely read error. The CDR3 sequence is CATSRDKVAGEAFL. The CDR3 nucleotides read TGTGCCACCAGCAGAGATAAGGTAGCAGGTGAAGCTTTCTTG. This sequence joins TRBV15 and TRBJ1-1; D is undetermined. The CDR3 is made up of 14 amino acids. Germline-derived CDR1 and CDR2 are LNHNV and YYDKDF (reference sequence). Trimming took 0 bases from V and 7 from J, leaving 12 bases between them.

The chain is built from TRBV12-3 or TRBV12-4 and TRBJ1-6, with 7 bases matching TRBD1. This CDR3 spans 14 amino acids. The trim removed 7 bases at V and 5 bases at J, leaving 5 bases unmatched. DNA for the CDR3: TGTGCCAGCACATTAACAGGGGATAATTCACCCCTCCACTTT. Residues: CASTLTGDNSPLHF.

This clonotype turned up a few times. This sequence joins TRBV6-4 and TRBJ2-1; D not resolved. Germline V gene lookup returns CDR1 MRHNA and CDR2 SNTAGT. This CDR3 has 13 amino acids. V lost 6 bases to trimming and J lost 2 bases, with 8 bases between them. The CDR3 spells CASRPWAYNEQFF. The CDR3 DNA follows: TGTGCCAGCAGGCCGTGGGCCTACAATGAGCAGTTCTTC.

V is TRBV5-1 and J is TRBJ2-5, with D perhaps TRBD1 or TRBD2 (6 bases each). V was trimmed by 4 bases and J by 4 bases, leaving 17 bases between them. This CDR3 region has 15 residues. Germline V gene sequence: CDR1 SGHRS, CDR2 YFSETQ. The CDR3 protein is CASSTGWGARETQYF. CDR3 nucleotide sequence: TGCGCCAGCAGCACTGGATGGGGGGCTCGAGAGACCCAGTACTTC.

This clonotype was seen a few times. The chain carries TRBV7-9 and TRBJ2-3, with 7 bases aligning to TRBD1. CDR1 and CDR2 from the germline V gene are SEHNR and FQNEAQ (reference sequence). This CDR3 contains 15 residues. The V gene end was trimmed by 4 bases and the J gene end by 0 bases; junction bases not matched to a gene: 4. This CDR3 is CASSSDRYSTDTQYF. CDR3 bases: TGTGCCAGCAGCTCGGACAGGTACAGCACAGATACGCAGTATTTT.

This clonotype was seen only a few times. This chain uses TRBV4-3 with TRBJ2-3; D uncertain. The CDR3 length is 15 residues. Trimming left V 0 bases short and J 6 bases short, with 13 bases between. CDR1 and CDR2 (germline): LGHNA, YSLEER. Here the CDR3 reads CASSQDRPAQDTQYF. The CDR3 region has the DNA TGCGCCAGCAGCCAAGATCGCCCAGCTCAGGATACGCAGTATTTT.

V and J are TRBV7-9 and TRBJ1-1; a possible D gene is TRBD1 (5 bases). Germline V gives CDR1 SEHNR, CDR2 FQNEAQ (reference sequence). This CDR3 has 13 amino acids. V lost 5 bases and J 8 bases, leaving 15 bases between the germline ends. The CDR3 spells CASSLGGSAEAFF. DNA of the CDR3: TGTGCCAGCAGCCTTGGGGGGAGCGCCGAAGCTTTCTTT.